The sequence of this TCR beta chain was determined in a study of CD8 T cells in ankylosing spondylitis. The length of the CDR3 is 15 residues. The ends lost 6 bases at V and 0 bases at J; junction bases unmatched: 5. Germline lookup yields CDR1 DFQATT and CDR2 SNEGSKA (reference sequence). TCRdb passed the 5' RACE reads through MiXCR, listing each CDR3 protein once. Of roughly 240,000 distinct CDR3 sequences listed, 32% are singletons. The TCR sequence derives from a male donor with ankylosing spondylitis or in good health (not recorded which). The chain combines TRBV20-1 with TRBJ2-3, with 11 bases identical to TRBD2. The source material was blood, either unsorted or a sorted T cell fraction (not recorded which). CDR3 sequence: CSARTSGGSTDTQYF. The CDR3, as DNA: TGCAGTGCCCGAACTAGCGGGGGTAGCACAGATACGCAGTATTTT.